The following is a T cell receptor beta chain sequence with its context. Its antigen remains unknown. Germline V gene lookup returns CDR1 SGHDN and CDR2 FVKESK. The CDR3 runs 16 residues. Libraries of TRB cDNA were made by 5' RACE and carried UMIs. TCRdb re-called the 5' RACE reads; one entry per CDR3 protein, DNA not given. The sample table includes more than 75,000 distinct CDR3 sequences. The data derive from a study of CXCR3-negative and CXCR3-positive naive CD8 T cells. Study-wide points: CXCR3-positive naive cells carried more hydrophobic TRB CDR3s than CXCR3-negative naive cells did. Most assays used freshly isolated PBMCs, as cryopreservation partially reduced CXCR3.

The specimen was naive CXCR3+ CD8+ T cells from blood. Noted subset: CD45RO-CCR7+CD27+CD95- naive CD8+ T cells expressing CXCR3 (TNR3+). The clonotype was recovered from a human donor in good health. Some clones in this sample may be carry-over from other donors' samples. J is TRBJ2-4 and V is TRBV14; TCRdb's D call, TRBD2, is unchecked because there is no DNA. The CDR3 is CASSQVKGPAKNIQYF.